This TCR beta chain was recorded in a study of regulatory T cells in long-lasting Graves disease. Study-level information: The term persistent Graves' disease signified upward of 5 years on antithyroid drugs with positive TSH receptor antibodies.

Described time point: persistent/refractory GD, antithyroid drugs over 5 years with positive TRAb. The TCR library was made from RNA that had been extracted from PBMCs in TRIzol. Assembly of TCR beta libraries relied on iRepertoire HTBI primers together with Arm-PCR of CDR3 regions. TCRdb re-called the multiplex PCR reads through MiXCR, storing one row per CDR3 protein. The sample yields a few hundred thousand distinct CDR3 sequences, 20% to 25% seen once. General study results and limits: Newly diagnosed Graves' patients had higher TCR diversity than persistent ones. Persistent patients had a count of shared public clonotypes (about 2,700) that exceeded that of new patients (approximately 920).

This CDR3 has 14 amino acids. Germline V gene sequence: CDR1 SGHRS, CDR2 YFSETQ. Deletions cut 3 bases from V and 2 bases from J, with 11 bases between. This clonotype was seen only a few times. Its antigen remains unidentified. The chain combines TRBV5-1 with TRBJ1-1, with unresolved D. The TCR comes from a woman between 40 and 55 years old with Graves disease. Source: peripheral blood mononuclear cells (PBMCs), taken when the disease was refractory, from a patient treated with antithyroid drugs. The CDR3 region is CASSSGNYNTEAFF. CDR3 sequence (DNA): TGCGCCAGCAGCTCCGGAAACTACAACACTGAAGCTTTCTTT.